One and the same sample provided the 24 T cell receptor beta chains below, sequenced in a study of response to subunit inactivated influenza vaccine. TCRdb reprocessed the RT-PCR reads via MiXCR and lists one record per CDR3 protein. The sample holds 650,000 to 800,000 distinct CDR3 sequences; approximately 15% are singletons and the top ten take approximately 7%. Sequencing was performed on PBMCs from blood, taken less than 15 days before vaccination. The receptors stem from a man aged 50-59 years who received an inactivated influenza vaccine.

This rearrangement joins TRBV20-1 to TRBJ2-5; no reliable D call. The CDR3 loop spans 12 amino acids. Trimming took 0 bases from V and 9 from J, leaving 11 bases between them. The germline V gene encodes CDR1 DFQATT and CDR2 SNEGSKA (reference sequence). CDR3 protein: CSAREAVAPQYF. CDR3 nucleotides: TGCAGTGCTAGAGAGGCGGTCGCTCCCCAGTACTTC.

The chain is built from TRBV19 and TRBJ2-7, with 7 bases identical to TRBD1. Germline CDR1 is LNHDA and CDR2 is SQIVND (reference sequence). Trimming took 5 bases from V and 0 from J; bases not matched to a gene: 4. This CDR3 has 14 amino acids. In DNA, the CDR3 is TGTGCCAGTAGTGTCGGGACAGTCTCCTACGAGCAGTACTTC. This translates into CASSVGTVSYEQYF.

A note on this clonotype: The junction shows a germline mismatch at one end, possibly a read error. The chain joins TRBV7-7 to TRBJ2-5; 8 nucleotides line up with TRBD1. Per the germline V gene, CDR1 is SSHAT and CDR2 is FNYEAQ (reference sequence). The CDR3 runs to 17 residues. The CDR3 coding sequence is TGTGCTAGCAGCTCCCGGACGCCGACAGGGGTAGGGGAGACCCAGTACTTC. Translated, it gives CASSSRTPTGVGETQYF.

The chain employs TRBV7-2 and TRBJ2-2; 7 nucleotides agree with TRBD1. CDR1 and CDR2 from the germline V gene are SGHTA and FQGNSA. CDR3 length: 17 amino acids. V shed 5 bases, J shed 2 bases, and the junction held 11 bases outside the gene matches. Here the CDR3 DNA reads TGTGCCAGCAGCCCACAAACCGGGACAGTAAACACCGGGGAGCTGTTTTTT. Residues: CASSPQTGTVNTGELFF.

The chain recombines TRBV30 with TRBJ1-6; 7 bases match TRBD1. Germline V lookup: CDR1 GTSNPN, CDR2 SVGIG (reference sequence). This CDR3 spans 17 amino acids. J lost 1 base, V lost 0 bases, and 6 bases had no gene match. The CDR3 sequence is CAWSVRRGESYNSPLHF. The CDR3 DNA follows: TGTGCCTGGAGTGTACGCAGGGGGGAGTCCTATAATTCACCCCTCCACTTT.

The table lists this clonotype with a few counts. The J gene is TRBJ2-2, the V gene TRBV5-4; TRBD1 or TRBD2 may be the D gene (5 bases each). This CDR3 is built from 17 residues. Trimming took 4 bases from V and 0 from J, leaving 16 bases between them. From germline, CDR1 is SGHNT and CDR2 YYREEE (reference sequence). CDR3 nucleotides: TGTGCCAGCAGCGCGCCCGGGACGGTGACGAACACCGGGGAGCTGTTTTTT. It encodes CASSAPGTVTNTGELFF.

The chain recombines TRBV5-4 with TRBJ2-7; 7 bases are shared with TRBD1. CDR3 length: 14 amino acids. Germline loops: CDR1 SGHNT, CDR2 YYREEE (reference sequence). V lost 0 bases and J lost 7; bases outside the gene matches: 7. For the CDR3, the DNA is TGTGCCAGCAGCTTGGTTCTCCAGGGGGAAGAGCAGTACTTC. Amino acid sequence: CASSLVLQGEEQYF.

This rearrangement joins TRBV10-3 to TRBJ2-7; D call uncertain. Germline loops: CDR1 ENHRY, CDR2 SYGVKD. The CDR3 covers 13 residues. V gave up 4 bases and J gave up 1 base, with 8 bases separating them. CDR3 sequence reads: CAISVQVSYEQYF. CDR3 nucleotide sequence: TGTGCCATCAGTGTTCAGGTATCCTACGAGCAGTACTTC.

The CDR3 loop reads CASSQDRQETQYF. The CDR3 DNA sequence: TGTGCCAGCAGCCAAGATCGTCAGGAGACCCAGTACTTC. The genes are TRBV4-2 and TRBJ2-5; D is unclear. Per the germline V gene, CDR1 is LGHNA and CDR2 is YNFKEQ. Trimming took off 0 bases at V and 5 bases at J, with 7 bases between the two ends. This CDR3 comprises 13 residues.

This clonotype is classed as medium-sized. V is TRBV20-1 and J is TRBJ2-1; maybe TRBD1 (5 bases). The CDR3 extends over 13 amino acids. The germline CDR1 and CDR2 sequences are DFQATT and SNEGSKA (reference sequence). The CDR3 DNA reads TGCAGCGTCGAAATCGGACATGCAAATGAGCAGTTCTTC. Its translation is CSVEIGHANEQFF.

This clonotype has a count of ten or more. This rearrangement joins TRBV20-1 to TRBJ1-3; possible D gene TRBD1, 5 bases. Germline assignment: CDR1 DFQATT and CDR2 SNEGSKA (reference sequence). The V end lost 6 bases, the J end lost 2 bases, and 14 bases lay between the germline ends. This CDR3 has 14 residues. DNA for the CDR3: TGCAGTGCGCCTTCCGGGACGGCTGGAAACACCATATATTTT. Translating gives CSAPSGTAGNTIYF.

The V and J genes are TRBV12-3 or TRBV12-4 and TRBJ2-3, with a possible D match to TRBD1 (6 bases). V lost 7 bases, J lost 2 bases, and 13 bases lay in between. This CDR3 is 14 amino acids long. This CDR3 reads CASIPQGFTDTQYF. The CDR3 DNA sequence: TGTGCCAGCATTCCTCAGGGGTTCACAGATACGCAGTATTTT.

This clonotype was seen ten or more times. CDR3 coding DNA: TGTGCCACCTCAGGACTAGCGGGAGTCGCCGGTCCCAATGAGCAGTTCTTC. Amino acid sequence: CATSGLAGVAGPNEQFF. The chain carries TRBV10-3 and TRBJ2-1; 13 bases fit TRBD2. The ends lost 10 bases at V and 6 bases at J; junction bases unmatched: 15. Germline CDR1 reads ENHRY; CDR2 reads SYGVKD. The length of the CDR3 is 17 residues.

The table lists this clonotype with a few counts. V usage is TRBV15 and J usage is TRBJ2-1; TRBD1 might be the D (5 bases). V was clipped by 4 bases and J by 9 bases, with 10 bases between them. This CDR3 spans 12 amino acids. Per the germline V gene, CDR1 is LNHNV and CDR2 is YYDKDF (reference sequence). The CDR3 here is CATSIQDIEQFF. The DNA of the CDR3 is TGTGCCACCAGCATACAGGACATTGAGCAGTTCTTC.

V gene TRBV28 combines with J gene TRBJ2-3; 10 bases align to TRBD2. The CDR3 extends over 17 amino acids. V was clipped by 6 bases and J by 4 bases; unmatched bases: 13. Germline CDR1 reads MDHEN; CDR2 reads SYDVKM. The CDR3 here is CASSSGRGAGGADTQYF. DNA of the CDR3: TGTGCCAGCAGCTCGGGGCGGGGAGCGGGAGGGGCAGATACGCAGTATTTT. Combining the CDR3 with reference TRBV28 and TRBJ2-3 gives the whole variable domain DVKVTQSSRYLVKRTGEKVFLECVQDMDHENMFWYRQDPGLGLRLIYFSYDVKMKEKGDIPEGYSVSREKKERFSLILESASTNQTSMYLCASSSGRGAGGADTQYFGPGTRLTVL.

V and J are TRBV7-2 and TRBJ2-2; D is ambiguous. CDR3 size: 15 residues. Germline lookup yields CDR1 SGHTA and CDR2 FQGNSA. V lost 1 base and J 3 bases, leaving 9 bases between the germline ends. CDR3 sequence: CASSLEALHTGELFF. The CDR3, as DNA: TGTGCCAGCAGCTTAGAGGCTCTACACACCGGGGAGCTGTTTTTT.

The chain is built from TRBV20-1 and TRBJ2-1, with D hard to call. V was trimmed by 1 base and J by 0 bases, leaving 13 bases between them. This CDR3 is built from 16 residues. From germline, CDR1 is DFQATT and CDR2 SNEGSKA (reference sequence). The CDR3 protein is CSARVVGPSSYNEQFF. The CDR3 DNA sequence: TGCAGTGCTAGAGTCGTTGGACCAAGCTCCTACAATGAGCAGTTCTTC.

This clonotype turned up a few times. The J gene is TRBJ2-1, the V gene TRBV9, with 8 positions matching TRBD2. Germline V gene lookup returns CDR1 SGDLS and CDR2 YYNGEE. This CDR3 spans 16 amino acids. V dropped 3 bases and J dropped 4; count of bases not matched to a gene: 9. The DNA of the CDR3 is TGTGCCAGCAGCGCACGAGCGGGAGTTTCGTACAATGAGCAGTTCTTC. As protein: CASSARAGVSYNEQFF.

This sequence joins TRBV19 and TRBJ1-2; D gene uncertain. Trimming removed 1 base at V and 4 bases at J, with 10 bases between. The CDR3 is made up of 14 amino acids. Germline V gives CDR1 LNHDA, CDR2 SQIVND (reference sequence). The CDR3: CASSIVEAGYGYTF. The CDR3 coding sequence is TGTGCCAGTAGTATAGTTGAGGCAGGCTATGGCTACACCTTC.

The V gene is TRBV6-1, the J gene TRBJ2-5; either TRBD1 or TRBD2 may fit D (5 bases each). Per germline, CDR1 MNHNS and CDR2 SASEGT. Trimming removed 0 bases from V and 7 bases from J, with 12 bases in between. The CDR3 totals 14 residues. The CDR3 DNA is TGTGCCAGCAGTGAAGCGCAGGGCCGGGGGACCCAGTACTTC. Protein: CASSEAQGRGTQYF.

The V and J genes are TRBV20-1 and TRBJ2-1; D unresolved. The CDR3 loop spans 11 amino acids. Trimming pared 1 base from V and 5 bases from J, leaving 3 bases between. The germline gives CDR1 DFQATT, CDR2 SNEGSKA (reference sequence). This CDR3 is CSARVHNEQFF. CDR3 bases: TGCAGTGCTAGAGTACACAATGAGCAGTTCTTC.

This clonotype has just a few counts. The chain employs TRBV12-3 or TRBV12-4 and TRBJ2-5; D could derive from TRBD1 or TRBD2 (6 bases each). This CDR3 spans 15 amino acids. V was clipped by 2 bases and J by 3 bases, with 13 bases between them. The CDR3 DNA reads TGTGCCAGCAGTTTAAGGGGGGCGGCTGAAGAGACCCAGTACTTC. The encoded protein is CASSLRGAAEETQYF.

The chain recombines TRBV24-1 with TRBJ2-5; TRBD2 matches at 7 bases. V dropped 5 bases and J dropped 3; count of bases not matched to a gene: 14. This CDR3 contains 17 residues. The V gene's germline CDR1 is KGHDR and CDR2 SFDVKD. CDR3 nucleotide sequence: TGTGCCACCAGTGGCCCCCGCAGCGGGGCCCCGGAAGAGACCCAGTACTTC. Its translation is CATSGPRSGAPEETQYF.

The chain has TRBV6-1 and TRBJ2-7; 8 positions match TRBD1. J was trimmed by 2 bases and V by 6 bases; bases with no gene match: 6. The germline gives CDR1 MNHNS, CDR2 SASEGT. This CDR3 has 14 residues. CDR3 sequence reads: CASRGQGPTYEQYF. The CDR3 DNA is TGTGCCAGCAGAGGACAGGGTCCGACCTACGAGCAGTACTTC.